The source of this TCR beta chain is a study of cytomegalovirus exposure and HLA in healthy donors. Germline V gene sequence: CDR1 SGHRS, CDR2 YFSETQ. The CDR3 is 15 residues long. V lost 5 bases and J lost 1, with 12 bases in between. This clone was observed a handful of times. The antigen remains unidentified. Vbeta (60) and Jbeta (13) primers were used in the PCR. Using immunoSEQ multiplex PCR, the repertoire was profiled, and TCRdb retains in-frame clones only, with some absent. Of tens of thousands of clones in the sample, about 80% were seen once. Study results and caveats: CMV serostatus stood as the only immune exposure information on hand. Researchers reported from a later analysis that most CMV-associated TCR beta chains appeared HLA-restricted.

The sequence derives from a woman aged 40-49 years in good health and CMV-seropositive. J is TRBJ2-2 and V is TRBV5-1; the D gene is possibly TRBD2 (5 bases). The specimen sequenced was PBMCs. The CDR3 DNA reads TGCGCCAGCAGTGAGAGGGTTGGGAACACCGGGGAGCTGTTTTTT. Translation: CASSERVGNTGELFF.